The source of this TCR beta chain is a study of cytomegalovirus exposure and HLA in healthy donors. General study points: According to an earlier analysis, most TCR beta V segments yielded productive rearrangements about 87% or about 30% of the time. Excluded: some indistinguishable V segments such as TRBV6-2 and TRBV6-3. With high specificity and sensitivity, the classifier reportedly diagnosed cytomegalovirus status. In a later analysis, V- and J-gene trimming of beta chains associated with a DCLRE1C missense variant, replicated independently.

CDR1 and CDR2 (germline): MGHRA, YSYEKL. J was trimmed by 5 bases and V by 4 bases; bases with no gene match: 9. The CDR3 has 15 amino acids. This clone is a singleton in its sample. Its specificity is not known. This PCR relied on a set of 60 Vbeta primers and 13 Jbeta primers. Only in-frame clones appear in the TCRdb table, and some are missing; sequencing was by immunoSEQ multiplex PCR. The table shows over 110,000 clones, with roughly 77% occurring only once. The sequence derives from a female donor in good health and CMV-seronegative. Sequenced: PBMCs. The chain has TRBV4-1 and TRBJ1-1, with TRBD1 matching 8 bases. This CDR3 is CASSRPDRVETEAFF. In DNA, the CDR3 is TGCGCCAGCAGCCGACCGGACAGGGTGGAAACTGAAGCTTTCTTT.